A selection of T cell receptor beta chains follows, all from one sample in a study of tumor and adjacent non-tumor tissue in lung cancer. TCRdb itself ran the multiplex PCR reads through MiXCR, one entry per CDR3 protein. Of about 75,000 distinct CDR3 sequences in the sample, around 74% are singletons; the top ten hold approximately 12%. Sequencing was done on a sample of lung tumor tissue. These receptors all come from a woman aged 45-65 years with non-small cell lung cancer. The CDR3 runs from the conserved cysteine through the conserved F or W. The D gene is left open where the match is weak. Clone size is not always given. Where it is, it says once, few, many or a class for expanded clones.

d_gene: TRBD2
j_gene: TRBJ2-1
v_gene: TRBV28
abundance: many
CDR3aa: CASSHGYGSGRAIYNEQFF
CDR3nt: TGTGCCAGCAGTCATGGGTACGGTAGCGGGAGGGCCATCTACAATGAGCAGTTCTTC

d_gene: .
j_gene: TRBJ2-3
v_gene: TRBV4-1
abundance: .
CDR3aa: CASSQRAGADMQYF
CDR3nt: TGCGCCAGCAGCCAGAGGGCGGGTGCTGATATGCAGTATTTT

d_gene: .
j_gene: TRBJ2-6
v_gene: TRBV12-3/TRBV12-4
abundance: once
CDR3aa: CASRVSGANVMTF
CDR3nt: TGTGCCAGCAGGGTCTCTGGGGCCAACGTCATGACTTTC

d_gene: .
j_gene: TRBJ2-7
v_gene: TRBV29-1
abundance: .
CDR3aa: CSATLGGLYEQYF
CDR3nt: TGCAGCGCCACTCTGGGTGGATTATACGAGCAGTACTTC

d_gene: .
j_gene: TRBJ2-3
v_gene: TRBV11-2
abundance: .
CDR3aa: CASSFDFLGIDTQYF
CDR3nt: TGTGCCAGCAGCTTCGACTTCTTGGGCATAGATACGCAATATTTT

d_gene: TRBD1
j_gene: TRBJ2-7
v_gene: TRBV29-1
abundance: .
CDR3aa: CSVSLGGTGVSEQCF
CDR3nt: TGCAGCGTCAGTTTGGGCGGGACAGGGGTGAGCGAGCAGTGCTTC

d_gene: TRBD1
j_gene: TRBJ2-3
v_gene: TRBV4-1
abundance: .
CDR3aa: CASSQDVGAGGRGNQPQYF
CDR3nt: TGTGCCAGCAGCCAAGATGTGGGCGCAGGGGGCAGGGGCAATCAGCCCCAGTATTTT

d_gene: TRBD2
j_gene: TRBJ2-1
v_gene: TRBV12-3/TRBV12-4
abundance: .
CDR3aa: CASGTTKDYNEQFF
CDR3nt: TGTGCCAGCGGGACTACGAAGGACTACAATGAGCAGTTCTTT

d_gene: .
j_gene: TRBJ2-2
v_gene: TRBV5-4
abundance: .
CDR3aa: CASSVGVGTGELFF
CDR3nt: TGTGCCAGCAGCGTTGGAGTGGGAACCGGGGAGCTGTTTTTT

d_gene: TRBD1
j_gene: TRBJ2-7
v_gene: TRBV12-3/TRBV12-4
abundance: .
CDR3aa: CAGSGGQGAIYEQYF
CDR3nt: TGTGCCGGCAGTGGAGGACAGGGGGCAATCTACGAACAGTACTTC

d_gene: .
j_gene: TRBJ2-7
v_gene: TRBV5-4
abundance: many
CDR3aa: CASSLGDRAYEQYF
CDR3nt: TGTGCCAGCAGCTTGGGAGACAGAGCCTACGAGCAGTACTTC

d_gene: TRBD1
j_gene: TRBJ2-4
v_gene: TRBV29-1
abundance: .
CDR3aa: CSVLQGAKNIHYF
CDR3nt: TGCAGCGTTCTACAGGGGGCCAAAAACATTCACTACTTC

d_gene: .
j_gene: TRBJ2-5
v_gene: TRBV11-2
abundance: .
CDR3aa: CASSLEGIVKETQYF
CDR3nt: TGTGCCAGCAGCTTAGAGGGTATCGTGAAAGAGACCCAGTATTTC

d_gene: .
j_gene: TRBJ1-2
v_gene: TRBV29-1
abundance: .
CDR3aa: CSASVMEGMDGHTF
CDR3nt: TGCAGCGCCTCGGTCATGGAGGGGATGGATGGTCACACCTTC

d_gene: .
j_gene: TRBJ2-3
v_gene: TRBV29-1
abundance: once
CDR3aa: CSVVECHGGRNTDTQYF
CDR3nt: TGCAGCGTTGTTGAGTGTCATGGGGGGCGCAACACTGATACGCAGTATTTT

d_gene: .
j_gene: TRBJ2-1
v_gene: TRBV4-2
abundance: many
CDR3aa: CASSPQERGRNEQFF
CDR3nt: TGTGCCAGCAGCCCCCAAGAGAGAGGGCGGAATGAGCAGTTCTTC

d_gene: TRBD1
j_gene: TRBJ1-2
v_gene: TRBV6-5
abundance: once
CDR3aa: CVSSYTGTGIYGYTF
CDR3nt: TGTGTCAGCAGTTACACAGGGACAGGAATCTATGGCTACACCTTC

d_gene: .
j_gene: TRBJ2-7
v_gene: TRBV11-2
abundance: .
CDR3aa: CASSLEWAGSYERYF
CDR3nt: TGTGCCAGCAGTTTAGAGTGGGCAGGTAGCTACGAGCGGTACTTC

d_gene: .
j_gene: TRBJ2-1
v_gene: TRBV12-3/TRBV12-4
abundance: few
CDR3aa: CASSLEGGESF
CDR3nt: TGTGCCAGCAGTTTAGAGGGGGGGGAATCCTTC

d_gene: .
j_gene: TRBJ2-7
v_gene: TRBV20-1
abundance: .
CDR3aa: CSASLVPGGSYEQYF
CDR3nt: TGCAGTGCTTCTTTAGTCCCTGGCGGCTCCTACGAGCAGTACTTC

d_gene: .
j_gene: TRBJ2-1
v_gene: TRBV5-4
abundance: .
CDR3aa: CACSFSSTRRNEQFF
CDR3nt: TGTGCCTGCAGTTTTTCTAGCACCCGAAGAAATGAGCAGTTCTTC

d_gene: .
j_gene: TRBJ2-1
v_gene: TRBV11-3
abundance: .
CDR3aa: CASNFSVNNEQFF
CDR3nt: TGTGCCAGTAACTTCTCCGTTAACAATGAGCAGTTCTTC

d_gene: .
j_gene: TRBJ2-3
v_gene: TRBV7-9
abundance: .
CDR3aa: CASSYQTGTQYF
CDR3nt: TGTGCCAGCAGCTACCAAACAGGTACGCAATATTTT

d_gene: .
j_gene: TRBJ1-1
v_gene: TRBV5-4
abundance: once
CDR3aa: CASSSELVNTEAFF
CDR3nt: TGTGCCAGCAGCTCCGAGCTAGTGAACACCGAAGCTTTCTTT

d_gene: .
j_gene: TRBJ2-1
v_gene: TRBV29-1
abundance: .
CDR3aa: CSVEGEEGGSHNEQFF
CDR3nt: TGCAGCGTTGAAGGTGAGGAAGGGGGTAGCCACAATGAGCAGTTCTTC

d_gene: TRBD1
j_gene: TRBJ1-2
v_gene: TRBV4-2
abundance: .
CDR3aa: CDSCQGTGNPYGYTF
CDR3nt: TGTGACAGCTGCCAAGGGACAGGGAACCCCTATGGCTATACCTTC

d_gene: .
j_gene: TRBJ1-1
v_gene: TRBV6-6
abundance: .
CDR3aa: CASICRGIVNTEAFF
CDR3nt: TGTGCCAGCATCTGCAGGGGAATAGTGAACACTGAAGCTTTCTTT

d_gene: TRBD2
j_gene: TRBJ2-7
v_gene: TRBV10-1
abundance: .
CDR3aa: CVSCELAGVSEQYF
CDR3nt: TGCGTCAGCTGTGAACTAGCGGGAGTAAGTGAGCAGTACTTC

d_gene: .
j_gene: TRBJ1-2
v_gene: TRBV12-3/TRBV12-4
abundance: .
CDR3aa: CANSNLGYGYAF
CDR3nt: TGTGCCAATAGTAATCTGGGCTATGGCTACGCCTTC

d_gene: .
j_gene: TRBJ2-2
v_gene: TRBV5-1
abundance: few
CDR3aa: CASSPAAGWAGELFF
CDR3nt: TGCGCCAGCAGCCCGGCGGCGGGATGGGCCGGGGAGCTGTTTTTT

d_gene: .
j_gene: TRBJ2-7
v_gene: TRBV5-1
abundance: many
CDR3aa: CASSPGHGGDYEQYF
CDR3nt: TGCGCCAGCAGCCCTGGACACGGTGGTGACTACGAGCAGTACTTC

d_gene: .
j_gene: TRBJ2-7
v_gene: TRBV5-5
abundance: once
CDR3aa: CASNLGIYEQYF
CDR3nt: TGTGCCAGCAACCTAGGTATCTACGAGCAGTATTTC

d_gene: .
j_gene: TRBJ2-4
v_gene: TRBV6-5
abundance: .
CDR3aa: CASTSRVGQNIQYF
CDR3nt: TGTGCCAGTACTTCGAGGGTTGGCCAAAACATTCAGTACTTT

d_gene: .
j_gene: TRBJ1-2
v_gene: TRBV29-1
abundance: once
CDR3aa: CGVEENSRGYTF
CDR3nt: TGCGGAGTTGAAGAGAACAGCAGAGGCTACACCTTC

d_gene: TRBD2
j_gene: TRBJ2-1
v_gene: TRBV20-1
abundance: .
CDR3aa: CSARAHWWTSGGSYNEQFF
CDR3nt: TGCAGTGCTAGAGCCCATTGGTGGACTAGCGGGGGATCCTATAATGAGCAGTTCTTC

d_gene: .
j_gene: TRBJ2-7
v_gene: TRBV10-2
abundance: .
CDR3aa: CAISGGNEQYF
CDR3nt: TGCGCCATCAGTGGGGGTAACGAGCAGTATTTC

d_gene: TRBD1
j_gene: TRBJ2-1
v_gene: TRBV10-1
abundance: .
CDR3aa: CASRVGGTGQNERFF
CDR3nt: TGCGCCAGCCGAGTAGGGGGGACAGGGCAGAATGAGCGGTTCTTC

d_gene: .
j_gene: TRBJ1-2
v_gene: TRBV29-1
abundance: .
CDR3aa: CSVEVLSEAGYDYTF
CDR3nt: TGCAGCGTTGAAGTTTTGAGTGAGGCGGGCTATGACTACACCTTC

d_gene: .
j_gene: TRBJ2-5
v_gene: TRBV6-5
abundance: .
CDR3aa: CASNYLRGQETQYF
CDR3nt: TGTGCCAGCAATTACTTGAGGGGGCAAGAGACCCAGTACTTC

d_gene: .
j_gene: TRBJ2-7
v_gene: TRBV4-2
abundance: .
CDR3aa: CASSHGGAVYEQYF
CDR3nt: TGTGCCAGCAGCCATGGAGGGGCAGTCTACGAGCAGTACTTT

d_gene: TRBD2
j_gene: TRBJ2-4
v_gene: TRBV28
abundance: .
CDR3aa: CASSLTSGRFGNIQYF
CDR3nt: TGTGCCAGCAGTTTGACTAGCGGGAGATTTGGAAACATTCAGTACTTC

d_gene: .
j_gene: TRBJ1-5
v_gene: TRBV11-2
abundance: .
CDR3aa: CGSGFGTNQPQHF
CDR3nt: TGTGGCAGCGGCTTCGGGACCAATCAGCCCCAGCATTTT

d_gene: TRBD1
j_gene: TRBJ1-5
v_gene: TRBV6-5
abundance: .
CDR3aa: CANSYSTGTDQPHHF
CDR3nt: TGTGCCAACAGTTACTCCACAGGGACAGATCAGCCCCATCATTTT

d_gene: .
j_gene: TRBJ1-3
v_gene: TRBV6-6
abundance: once
CDR3aa: CASIQQFPGNTIYF
CDR3nt: TGTGCCAGCATTCAACAGTTCCCTGGAAACACCATATATTTC

d_gene: .
j_gene: TRBJ1-4
v_gene: TRBV28
abundance: .
CDR3aa: CASRTLARPFEKLFF
CDR3nt: TGTGCCAGCAGGACTCTAGCTCGCCCATTTGAAAAATTGTTTTTT